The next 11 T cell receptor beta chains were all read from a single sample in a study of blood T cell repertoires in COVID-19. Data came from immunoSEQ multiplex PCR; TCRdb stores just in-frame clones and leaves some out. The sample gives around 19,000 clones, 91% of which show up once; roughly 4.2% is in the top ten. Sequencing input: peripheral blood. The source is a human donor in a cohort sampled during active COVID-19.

The CDR3 here is CASSFSLAKRAGELFF. In nucleotides, the CDR3 is TGTGCCAGCAGCTTTTCACTAGCTAAGCGTGCCGGGGAGCTGTTTTTT. V usage is TRBV7-9 and J usage is TRBJ2-2, with a tentative D call TRBD2 (6 bases). This CDR3 has 16 amino acids. V was pared by 3 bases and J by 6 bases, with 17 bases between. In germline, CDR1 is SEHNR, CDR2 FQNEAQ (reference sequence).

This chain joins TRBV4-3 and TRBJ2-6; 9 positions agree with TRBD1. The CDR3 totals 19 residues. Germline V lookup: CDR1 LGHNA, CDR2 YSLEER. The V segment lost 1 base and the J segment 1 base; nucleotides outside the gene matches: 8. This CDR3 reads CASSQVPGQGMSGANVLTF. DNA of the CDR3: TGCGCCAGCAGCCAAGTGCCGGGACAGGGAATGTCTGGGGCCAACGTCCTGACTTTC.

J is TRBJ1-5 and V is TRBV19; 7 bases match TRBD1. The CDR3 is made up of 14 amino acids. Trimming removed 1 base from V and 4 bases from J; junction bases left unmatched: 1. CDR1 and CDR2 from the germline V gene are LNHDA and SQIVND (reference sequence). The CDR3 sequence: CASSIAGGNQPQHF. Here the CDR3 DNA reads TGTGCCAGTAGTATAGCAGGGGGGAATCAGCCCCAGCATTTT.

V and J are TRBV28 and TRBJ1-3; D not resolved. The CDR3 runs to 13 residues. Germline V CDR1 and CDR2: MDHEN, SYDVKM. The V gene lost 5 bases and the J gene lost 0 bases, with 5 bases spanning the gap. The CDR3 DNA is TGTGCCAGCAGTCTAGTCTCTGGAAACACCATATATTTT. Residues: CASSLVSGNTIYF.

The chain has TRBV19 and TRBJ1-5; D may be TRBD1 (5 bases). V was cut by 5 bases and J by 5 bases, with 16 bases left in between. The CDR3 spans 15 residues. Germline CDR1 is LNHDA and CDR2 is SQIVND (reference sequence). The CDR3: CASSLKGLFDQPQHF. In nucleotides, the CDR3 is TGTGCCAGTAGTCTAAAGGGGCTGTTCGATCAGCCCCAGCATTTT. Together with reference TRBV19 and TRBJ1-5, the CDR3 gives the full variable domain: DGGITQSPKYLFRKEGQNVTLSCEQNLNHDAMYWYRQDPGQGLRLIYYSQIVNDFQKGDIAEGYSVSREKKESFPLTVTSAQKNPTAFYLCASSLKGLFDQPQHFGDGTRLSIL.

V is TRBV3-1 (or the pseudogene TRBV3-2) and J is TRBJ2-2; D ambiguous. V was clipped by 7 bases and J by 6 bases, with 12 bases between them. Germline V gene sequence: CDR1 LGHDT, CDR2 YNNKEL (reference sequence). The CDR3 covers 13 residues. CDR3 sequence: CASTLTMAGELFF. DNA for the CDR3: TGTGCCAGCACACTTACTATGGCCGGGGAGCTGTTTTTT.

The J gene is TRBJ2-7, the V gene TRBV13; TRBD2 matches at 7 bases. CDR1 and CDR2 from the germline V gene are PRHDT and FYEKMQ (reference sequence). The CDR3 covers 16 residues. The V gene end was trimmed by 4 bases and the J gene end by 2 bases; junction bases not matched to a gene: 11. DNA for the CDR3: TGTGCCAGCAGCTCCGGACTAGATCGAGAGACCTACGAGCAGTACTTC. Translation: CASSSGLDRETYEQYF.

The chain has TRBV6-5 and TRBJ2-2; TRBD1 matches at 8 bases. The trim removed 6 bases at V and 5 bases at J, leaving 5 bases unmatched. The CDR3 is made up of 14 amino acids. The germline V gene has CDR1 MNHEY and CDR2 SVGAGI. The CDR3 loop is CASSPTGVTGELFF. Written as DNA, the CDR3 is TGTGCCAGCAGCCCGACAGGGGTTACCGGGGAGCTGTTTTTT.

CDR3 amino acids: CASSVTSGTSTDTQYF. The CDR3 coding sequence is TGCGCCAGCAGTGTCACTAGCGGGACCAGCACAGATACGCAGTATTTT. The V call is TRBV10-1, the J call TRBJ2-3; 10 bases agree with TRBD2. The germline gives CDR1 WNHNN, CDR2 SYGVQD (reference sequence). The CDR3 contains 16 residues. Trimming cost V 4 bases and J 0 bases; bases outside gene matches: 4.

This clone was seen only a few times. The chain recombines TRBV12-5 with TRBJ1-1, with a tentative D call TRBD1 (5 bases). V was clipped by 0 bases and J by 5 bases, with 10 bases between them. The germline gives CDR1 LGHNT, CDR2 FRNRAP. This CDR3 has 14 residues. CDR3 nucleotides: TGTGCTAGTGGTTTGGTCCGGACATTGACTGAAGCTTTCTTT. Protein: CASGLVRTLTEAFF.

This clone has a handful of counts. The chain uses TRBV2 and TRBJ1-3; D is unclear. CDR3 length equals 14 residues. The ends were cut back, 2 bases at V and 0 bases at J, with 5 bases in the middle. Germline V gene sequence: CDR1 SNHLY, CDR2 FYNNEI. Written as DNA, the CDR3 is TGTGCCAGCAGTGAAACTGCCTCTGGAAACACCATATATTTT. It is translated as CASSETASGNTIYF.